Presented here are 17 T cell receptor beta chains from one specimen sequenced in a study of OX40 agonist ivuxolimab in advanced cancers. The method was immunoSEQ multiplex PCR; TCRdb's version includes in-frame clones alone and lacks a portion of them. The table records roughly 71,000 clones, around 85% of them present only once. Sequencing used CD4+ or CD8+ T cells sorted from blood, obtained in a trial of the OX40 agonist ivuxolimab. The receptors shown here come from an adult with an advanced solid tumor such as melanoma, head and neck, liver or kidney cancer.

As for this clone: Other DNA variants within this sample encode the same CDR3. The J gene is TRBJ1-2, the V gene TRBV21-1; no DNA check was done on the table's D call, TRBD1. TRBV21-1 is flagged as a pseudogene. CDR3 length: 14 amino acids. The CDR3 protein is CASSKSRGHYGYTF. The CDR3 bases are TGTGCCAGCAGTAAAAGCAGGGGGCACTATGGCTACACCTTC.

CDR3 region: CASSPGQGAISMTEAFF. In DNA form, the CDR3 reads TGTGCCAGCAGCCCCGGACAGGGGGCGATATCGATGACTGAAGCTTTCTTT. The chain couples TRBV5-4 to TRBJ1-1, with 11 nucleotides matching TRBD1. V lost 4 bases to trimming and J lost 5 bases; unmatched junction nucleotides: 13. The CDR3 sequence is 17 residues long. From germline, CDR1 is SGHNT and CDR2 YYREEE (reference sequence).

The chain combines TRBV6-1 with TRBJ2-7; D is perhaps TRBD2 (6 bases). The CDR3 has 12 residues. V was cut by 7 bases and J by 0 bases, with 7 bases left in between. Per the germline V gene, CDR1 is MNHNS and CDR2 is SASEGT. The CDR3: CASKDYSYEQYF. The DNA for the CDR3 is TGTGCCAGCAAGGACTACTCCTACGAGCAGTACTTC.

V gene TRBV7-9 combines with J gene TRBJ1-2, with D possibly matching TRBD1 (5 bases). The CDR3 has 14 amino acids. The V gene's germline CDR1 is SEHNR and CDR2 FQNEAQ (reference sequence). V lost 4 bases and J 2 bases, leaving 11 bases between the germline ends. CDR3 region: CASSSTGVNYGYTF. The DNA of the CDR3 is TGTGCCAGCAGCTCAACAGGAGTCAACTATGGCTACACCTTC.

The V call is TRBV14, the J call TRBJ1-2; D remains unclear. CDR1 and CDR2 (germline): SGHDN, FVKESK. V shed 5 bases and J shed 2 bases, with 6 bases lying between them. The CDR3 is made up of 12 amino acids. The CDR3 region is CASSVGNYGYTF. The CDR3 bases are TGTGCCAGCAGCGTCGGGAACTATGGCTACACCTTC.

The rearrangement uses TRBV5-5 and TRBJ2-7; 8 positions match TRBD1. This CDR3 is 14 amino acids long. V shed 3 bases, J shed 4 bases, and the junction held 6 bases outside the gene matches. Per the germline V gene, CDR1 is SGHKS and CDR2 is YYEKEE (reference sequence). The CDR3 spells CASSSRQGAYEQYF. The DNA of the CDR3 is TGTGCCAGCAGCTCCCGGCAGGGGGCGTACGAGCAGTACTTC.

The chain has TRBV7-8 and TRBJ2-5; D might be TRBD1 (7 bases). CDR3 length: 12 residues. V was clipped by 7 bases and J by 5 bases, with 11 bases between them. The germline V gene has CDR1 SGHVS and CDR2 FQNEAQ. CDR3 nucleotides: TGTGCCAGCACCAGGGGGAGGGAGACCCAGTACTTC. It encodes CASTRGRETQYF.

In its sample, this clone was seen a few times. The V and J genes are TRBV7-2 and TRBJ1-4; D unclear. The length of the CDR3 is 13 residues. CDR1 and CDR2 (germline): SGHTA, FQGNSA. V was trimmed by 5 bases and J by 3 bases, leaving 7 bases between them. The CDR3 is CASSGSPNEKLFF. The CDR3 DNA reads as TGTGCCAGCAGCGGGAGCCCTAATGAAAAACTGTTTTTT.

J is TRBJ2-5 and V is TRBV2, with D possibly TRBD2 on 6 matching bases. The end of the DNA is better explained by TRBJ2-7, so the J call may be wrong. In germline, CDR1 is SNHLY, CDR2 FYNNEI. The CDR3 length is 16 residues. CDR3: CASSDRGRLTSYEQYF. The DNA of the CDR3 is TGTGCCAGCAGTGACCGTGGGAGGCTCACTTCCTACGAGCAGTACTTC.

CDR3 protein: CSAQRDRGYEQYF. CDR3 nucleotide sequence: TGCAGCGCCCAAAGGGACAGGGGTTACGAGCAGTACTTC. The chain carries TRBV29-1 and TRBJ2-7; 10 bases fit TRBD1. V dropped 7 bases and J dropped 4; count of bases not matched to a gene: 7. Germline assignment: CDR1 SQVTM and CDR2 ANQGSEA. This CDR3 has 13 residues.

This chain uses TRBV7-2 with TRBJ2-5, with unresolved D. V was cut by 2 bases and J by 1 base, with 8 bases left in between. The CDR3 spans 14 residues. Germline V CDR1 and CDR2: SGHTA, FQGNSA. CDR3 sequence (DNA): TGTGCCAGCAGCTTAAGCGCAGTCCAAGAGACCCAGTACTTC. Translation gives CASSLSAVQETQYF.

The gene calls are TRBV11-3 and TRBJ2-3; TRBD2 agrees at 8 bases. The CDR3 has 16 residues. Germline values: CDR1 SGHNT, CDR2 YENEEA. V was clipped by 3 bases and J by 0 bases; unmatched bases: 5. CDR3 nucleotide sequence: TGTGCCAGCAGCTTCATGGGACTAGAAAGCACAGATACGCAGTATTTT. Protein sequence: CASSFMGLESTDTQYF.

This chain joins TRBV5-1 and TRBJ1-2; TRBD1 might be the D (6 bases). This CDR3 has 16 residues. Germline lookup yields CDR1 SGHRS and CDR2 YFSETQ. V was cut by 0 bases and J by 4 bases, with 16 bases left in between. The CDR3 spells CASSLDIVRTAYGYTF. The CDR3 nucleotides are TGCGCCAGCAGCTTGGATATCGTCCGGACAGCCTATGGCTACACCTTC.

The V gene is TRBV5-1, the J gene TRBJ2-1; 15 bases match TRBD2. Germline CDR1 is SGHRS and CDR2 is YFSETQ. J gave up 13 bases and V 4 bases, and 6 bases lay outside the gene matches. This CDR3 has 14 amino acids. In nucleotides, the CDR3 is TGCGCCAGCAGCCCCGGACTAGCGGGAGGGCGACAGTTCTTC. Translating it yields CASSPGLAGGRQFF.

The J gene is TRBJ1-6, the V gene TRBV9; 7 positions match TRBD1. The length of the CDR3 is 15 residues. The V gene end was trimmed by 0 bases and the J gene end by 7 bases; junction bases not matched to a gene: 4. Germline values: CDR1 SGDLS, CDR2 YYNGEE. In DNA, the CDR3 is TGTGCCAGCAGCGTAGCAGGGGACAGAAATTCACCCCTCCACTTT. This sequence encodes CASSVAGDRNSPLHF.

The chain couples TRBV19 to TRBJ2-3; D is unclear. V shed 6 bases and J shed 4 bases, with 5 bases lying between them. The germline V gene encodes CDR1 LNHDA and CDR2 SQIVND (reference sequence). This CDR3 comprises 11 residues. In DNA form, the CDR3 reads TGTGCCAGTAGCGGTGCAGATACGCAGTATTTT. Amino acids: CASSGADTQYF.

The CDR3 nucleotides read TGTGCCAGCAGCTTAAGGTCCAGGCAGGATACGCAGTATTTT. It translates to CASSLRSRQDTQYF. This chain connects TRBV7-3 to TRBJ2-3, with D hard to call. With 1 base removed from V and 6 bases from J, the gap between germline ends came to 11 bases. The CDR3 runs to 14 residues. CDR1 and CDR2 from the germline V gene are SGHTA and FQGTGA.